The 31 T cell receptor beta chains below all came from one sample that was sequenced in a study of shared clonotypes between healthy human individuals. TCRdb's copy holds only in-frame clones and misses some; the assay was immunoSEQ multiplex PCR. Found here are about 110,000 clones, approximately 70% of them singletons; the top ten hold approximately 23%. The sample was memory CD8+ T cells sorted from blood. Regarding subset: CD45RO+ cells pooled with CCR7-negative TemRA cells. The receptors derive from a woman aged 30 to 39 in good health.

CDR3 amino acids: CASSPPGSGLREQFF. CDR3 DNA sequence: TGTGCCAGCAGCCCCCCGGGGTCGGGGCTGAGGGAGCAGTTCTTC. J is TRBJ2-1 and V is TRBV2; D is perhaps TRBD1 or TRBD2 (5 bases each). CDR1 SNHLY and CDR2 FYNNEI come from the germline V gene. The CDR3 has 15 amino acids. Between the trimmed V and J ends, which lost 6 bases and 10 bases, there was a span of 22 bases.

The rearrangement uses TRBV7-2 and TRBJ2-7; maybe TRBD2 (6 bases). This CDR3 comprises 15 residues. Germline values: CDR1 SGHTA, CDR2 FQGNSA. Trimming pared 2 bases from V and 4 bases from J, leaving 15 bases between. CDR3 DNA sequence: TGTGCCAGCAGCTTAATTGGCGGGACCGTTTACGAGCAGTACTTC. Its protein product is CASSLIGGTVYEQYF. The full variable domain, in which reference TRBV7-2 and TRBJ2-7 provide the parts outside the CDR3, is GAGVSQSPSNKVTEKGKDVELRCDPISGHTALYWYRQSLGQGLEFLIYFQGNSAPDKSGLPSDRFSAERTGGSVSTLTIQRTQQEDSAVYLCASSLIGGTVYEQYFGPGTRLTVT.

The chain links TRBV10-3 to TRBJ2-7; TRBD2 matches 7 bases. After removal of 2 bases from V and 0 bases from J, the junction contained 13 bases not matched to a gene. CDR1 is ENHRY, CDR2 SYGVKD, per germline. The CDR3 spans 18 residues. The CDR3 sequence is CAISERGGSSGASYEQYF. The CDR3 DNA follows: TGTGCCATCAGTGAGCGGGGAGGGAGTAGCGGAGCCTCCTACGAGCAGTACTTC.

V is TRBV5-6 and J is TRBJ1-2, with D tentatively TRBD1 (5 bases). The CDR3 spans 12 residues. The V end was cut by 4 bases, the J end by 6 bases, with 10 bases between. Germline V gene sequence: CDR1 SGHDT, CDR2 YYEEEE. The CDR3 DNA follows: TGTGCCAGCAGCCTTGCAGGGAATGGCTACACCTTC. It translates to CASSLAGNGYTF.

The chain is built from TRBV28 and TRBJ1-3, with no clear D. CDR1 is MDHEN and CDR2 is SYDVKM in the germline V gene. This CDR3 has 14 residues. Trimming shortened V by 3 bases and J by 0 bases, and 6 bases separated the two germline ends. Here the CDR3 reads CASSFEFSGNTIYF. In DNA, the CDR3 is TGTGCCAGCAGTTTTGAGTTCTCTGGAAACACCATATATTTT.

The gene calls are TRBV4-2 and TRBJ2-1, with a possible D match to TRBD1 (6 bases). Germline V gene sequence: CDR1 LGHNA, CDR2 YNFKEQ. The CDR3 is 10 amino acids. The V and J ends lost 8 bases and 15 bases respectively, with 14 bases between them. CDR3 loop: CASRTGYLFF. DNA for the CDR3: TGTGCCAGCCGAACAGGGTATTTGTTCTTC.

The chain is built from TRBV2 and TRBJ2-7; D unclear. The germline CDR1 and CDR2 sequences are SNHLY and FYNNEI. The CDR3 has 15 amino acids. The V and J ends lost 0 bases and 4 bases respectively, with 13 bases between them. This CDR3 reads CASSEALQLGYEQYF. The CDR3 region has the DNA TGTGCCAGCAGTGAAGCGCTTCAATTGGGTTACGAGCAGTACTTC.

The rearrangement links TRBV2 to TRBJ2-7, with D possibly being TRBD1 (6 bases). V was shortened by 3 bases and J by 2 bases, with 14 bases between the two germline ends. The CDR3 covers 15 residues. Germline-derived CDR1 and CDR2 are SNHLY and FYNNEI. CDR3 in DNA: TGTGCCAGCAGTGACTTTATAGGGGGAGCCTACGAGCAGTACTTC. Translating gives CASSDFIGGAYEQYF.

This clone was counted at least ten times. The rearrangement joins TRBV7-8 to TRBJ2-7; no clear D gene. This CDR3 contains 14 residues. Germline-derived CDR1 and CDR2 are SGHVS and FQNEAQ. Trimming took 1 base from V and 5 from J, leaving 12 bases between them. Written as DNA, the CDR3 is TGTGCCAGCAGCTTAGTTTCCGCGAGACACGAGCAGTACTTC. This encodes CASSLVSARHEQYF.

This clone has just one count. The V call is TRBV29-1, the J call TRBJ2-6, with D uncertain. The germline V gene encodes CDR1 SQVTM and CDR2 ANQGSEA. The CDR3 sequence is 17 residues long. The V end lost 2 bases, the J end lost 5 bases, and 19 bases lay between the germline ends. Written as DNA, the CDR3 is TGCAGCGTTGAAATGATACGCATACAAAGTCGGGCCAACGTCCTGACTTTC. It yields the protein CSVEMIRIQSRANVLTF.

The chain recombines TRBV21-1 with TRBJ2-3; TRBD2, the table's D call, was not compared with the DNA. TRBV21-1 is a pseudogene. The CDR3 spans 19 residues. CDR3 in amino acids: CASSPHVGGRLSSTDTQYF. The DNA of the CDR3 is TGTGCCAGCAGCCCTCATGTTGGCGGGAGACTGTCTAGCACAGATACGCAGTATTTT.

This clone was recorded many times. The genes are TRBV27 and TRBJ2-1; D is unclear. This CDR3 has 15 amino acids. CDR1 and CDR2 from the germline V gene are MNHEY and SMNVEV (reference sequence). V gave up 3 bases and J gave up 3 bases, with 12 bases separating them. Here the CDR3 reads CASSFGDGVYNEQFF. DNA for the CDR3: TGTGCCAGCAGTTTTGGCGATGGAGTCTACAATGAGCAGTTCTTC.

Points on this clone: Other DNA sequences from this sample encode an identical CDR3 as well. CDR3 in amino acids: CASSFGGTGELFF. CDR3 coding DNA: TGTGCCAGCAGCTTTGGGGGGACCGGGGAGCTGTTTTTT. V gene TRBV9 combines with J gene TRBJ2-2, with D maybe TRBD2 (6 bases). Germline V CDR1 and CDR2: SGDLS, YYNGEE. The CDR3 sequence is 13 residues long. The germline V and J ends were trimmed by 4 bases and 5 bases, with 9 bases remaining between them.

This clone was observed a few times. This sequence joins TRBV9 and TRBJ1-5; D unclear. The CDR3 length is 14 residues. Trimming stripped 2 bases from V and 7 bases from J, with 13 bases between. Germline-derived CDR1 and CDR2 are SGDLS and YYNGEE. This chain's CDR3 is CASSVIPDGQPQHF. DNA for the CDR3: TGTGCCAGCAGCGTGATCCCTGATGGGCAGCCCCAGCATTTT.

J is TRBJ2-3 and V is TRBV7-9; D perhaps matches TRBD2 (5 bases). Trimming took 8 bases from V and 5 from J, leaving 8 bases between them. Germline V CDR1 and CDR2: SEHNR, FQNEAQ (reference sequence). The CDR3 extends over 11 amino acids. CDR3 in DNA: TGTGCCAGCCGGGAAGGAGATACGCAGTATTTT. This gives the protein CASREGDTQYF.

The rearrangement joins TRBV6-4 to TRBJ2-4; TRBD2 might be the D (5 bases). The germline V and J ends were trimmed by 5 bases and 1 base, with 18 bases remaining between them. CDR3 length: 17 amino acids. Germline values: CDR1 MRHNA, CDR2 SNTAGT. The DNA for the CDR3 is TGTGCCAGCAGTTACTTATTTCGGGGTTCGGCCAAAAACATTCAGTACTTC. It yields the protein CASSYLFRGSAKNIQYF.

The chain is built from TRBV11-2 and TRBJ1-5; tentatively, D is TRBD1 (5 bases). Germline V gene lookup returns CDR1 SGHAT and CDR2 FQNNGV. Trimming removed 4 bases at V and 4 bases at J, with 8 bases between. This CDR3 spans 13 amino acids. CDR3: CASSWDGNQPQHF. The CDR3 DNA sequence: TGTGCCAGCAGCTGGGACGGAAATCAGCCCCAGCATTTT. The full variable domain, rest sourced from reference TRBV11-2 and TRBJ1-5, is EAGVAQSPRYKIIEKRQSVAFWCNPISGHATLYWYQQILGQGPKLLIQFQNNGVVDDSQLPKDRFSAERLKGVDSTLKIQPAKLEDSAVYLCASSWDGNQPQHFGDGTRLSIL.

J is TRBJ2-5 and V is TRBV5-1; 14 bases fit TRBD2. Germline CDR1 and CDR2: SGHRS and YFSETQ. The V segment lost 4 bases and the J segment 1 base; nucleotides outside the gene matches: 6. The CDR3 has 17 amino acids. The CDR3 reads CASSAGTSGSSQETQYF. The DNA of the CDR3 is TGCGCCAGCAGCGCCGGGACTAGCGGGAGTTCCCAAGAGACCCAGTACTTC.

The genes are TRBV5-6 and TRBJ2-1; D unclear. Deletions cut 3 bases from V and 3 bases from J, with 7 bases between. Per the germline V gene, CDR1 is SGHDT and CDR2 is YYEEEE. CDR3 size: 13 residues. This CDR3 is CASSSANYNEQFF. CDR3 nucleotide sequence: TGTGCCAGCAGCTCCGCGAACTACAATGAGCAGTTCTTC.

The V gene is TRBV4-2, the J gene TRBJ2-3; D remains unclear. The CDR3 is made up of 16 amino acids. CDR1 and CDR2 (germline): LGHNA, YNFKEQ. V dropped 2 bases and J dropped 2 bases, with 14 bases sitting between them. Here the CDR3 reads CASSQFPSSSTDTQYF. As DNA, the CDR3 is TGTGCCAGCAGCCAATTTCCAAGTTCATCCACAGATACGCAGTATTTT.

Here the CDR3 reads CASSTTDRMNTEAFF. The CDR3, as DNA: TGTGCCAGTAGCACGACAGACAGGATGAACACTGAAGCTTTCTTT. The chain joins TRBV19 to TRBJ1-1; D perhaps matches TRBD1 (6 bases). Germline loops: CDR1 LNHDA, CDR2 SQIVND (reference sequence). This CDR3 spans 15 amino acids. Trimming took 6 bases from V and 0 from J, leaving 14 bases between them. Looking up the rest from reference TRBV19 and TRBJ1-1 gives the full variable domain: DGGITQSPKYLFRKEGQNVTLSCEQNLNHDAMYWYRQDPGQGLRLIYYSQIVNDFQKGDIAEGYSVSREKKESFPLTVTSAQKNPTAFYLCASSTTDRMNTEAFFGQGTRLTVV.

The V and J genes are TRBV6-6 and TRBJ2-7; D possibly matches TRBD1 or TRBD2 (6 bases each). This CDR3 comprises 13 residues. Trimming shortened V by 8 bases and J by 2 bases, and 13 bases separated the two germline ends. Germline V gives CDR1 MNHNY, CDR2 SVGAGI (reference sequence). This chain's CDR3 is CASWRGEAYEQYF. Written as DNA, the CDR3 is TGTGCCAGCTGGAGGGGGGAAGCCTACGAGCAGTACTTC.

The rearrangement joins TRBV7-9 to TRBJ1-1, with TRBD1 as a possible D gene (6 bases). The CDR3 extends over 15 amino acids. Germline values: CDR1 SEHNR, CDR2 FQNEAQ (reference sequence). Trimming stripped 1 base from V and 8 bases from J, with 17 bases between. The CDR3 DNA follows: TGTGCCAGCAGCTTAGGTTTCGTGGGGGGCGAAGAAGCTTTCTTT. Amino acids: CASSLGFVGGEEAFF.

The CDR3 region is CASSWQGPRGEQYF. The CDR3 DNA follows: TGTGCCAGCAGTTGGCAGGGGCCGAGGGGCGAGCAGTACTTC. The gene calls are TRBV27 and TRBJ2-7; TRBD1 is a possible D gene (6 bases). Looked up from germline, CDR1 is MNHEY and CDR2 is SMNVEV (reference sequence). The ends were cut back, 4 bases at V and 6 bases at J, with 16 bases in the middle. The CDR3 covers 14 residues.

V and J are TRBV6-1 and TRBJ2-1; TRBD2 agrees at 8 bases. V gave up 4 bases and J gave up 2 bases; unmatched junction bases: 7. Germline V gene lookup returns CDR1 MNHNS and CDR2 SASEGT. The CDR3 totals 16 residues. CDR3 nucleotide sequence: TGTGCCAGCAGTGGACCGGGACTAGAGACCTACAATGAGCAGTTCTTC. It is translated as CASSGPGLETYNEQFF.

Concerning this clone: This CDR3 is also generated by other DNA sequences in the sample. This chain joins TRBV5-4 and TRBJ2-1; unclear D gene. Per germline, CDR1 SGHNT and CDR2 YYREEE (reference sequence). This CDR3 comprises 12 residues. Between the trimmed V and J ends, which lost 0 bases and 8 bases, there was a span of 6 bases. The CDR3 nucleotides read TGTGCCAGCAGCTTGGGCTGGGATGAGCAGTTCTTC. It yields the protein CASSLGWDEQFF.

This clone occurred a few times. The chain combines TRBV19 with TRBJ2-3; tentatively, D is TRBD2 (6 bases). Per the germline V gene, CDR1 is LNHDA and CDR2 is SQIVND (reference sequence). V lost 6 bases to trimming and J lost 5 bases, with 18 bases between them. The CDR3 loop spans 15 amino acids. The CDR3 region has the DNA TGTGCCAGTAGCATCTGGGGAGGTATTCAAGATACGCAGTATTTT. Translation gives CASSIWGGIQDTQYF.

The chain has TRBV7-6 and TRBJ1-2; a weak D match, TRBD1 (6 bases). Germline V gene lookup returns CDR1 SGHVS and CDR2 FNYEAQ. The CDR3 length is 15 residues. Trimming took 7 bases from V and 3 from J, leaving 18 bases between them. CDR3 bases: TGTGCCAGCACCAAAAACAGGGACGGGCACTATGGCTACACCTTC. It codes for CASTKNRDGHYGYTF. Full variable domain (remainder filled in from reference TRBV7-6 and TRBJ1-2): GAGVSQSPRYKVTKRGQDVALRCDPISGHVSLYWYRQALGQGPEFLTYFNYEAQQDKSGLPNDRFSAERPEGSISTLTIQRTEQRDSAMYRCASTKNRDGHYGYTFGSGTRLTVV.

This clone was detected a few times. The chain links TRBV25-1 to TRBJ2-1; 8 nucleotides line up with TRBD2. Germline CDR1 and CDR2: MGHDK and SYGVNS. The CDR3 is 17 amino acids. The J segment lost 0 bases and the V segment lost 4 bases, leaving 8 bases of the junction unmatched. CDR3 sequence reads: CASSASSGSPSYNEQFF. CDR3 coding DNA: TGTGCCAGCAGTGCCTCTAGCGGGTCACCCTCCTACAATGAGCAGTTCTTC.

V and J are TRBV2 and TRBJ2-6; D may be TRBD2 (6 bases). Trimming pared 1 base from V and 10 bases from J, leaving 17 bases between. This CDR3 has 16 residues. CDR1 is SNHLY and CDR2 is FYNNEI in the germline V gene. This chain's CDR3 is CASSEGVAGTKNVLTF. CDR3 coding DNA: TGTGCCAGCAGTGAAGGGGTGGCGGGGACCAAAAACGTCCTGACTTTC.

The chain is built from TRBV5-5 and TRBJ1-5; possibly TRBD1 for D (5 bases). With 0 bases removed from V and 5 bases from J, the gap between germline ends came to 15 bases. CDR1 is SGHKS and CDR2 is YYEKEE in the germline V gene (reference sequence). This CDR3 is built from 16 residues. The CDR3 sequence is CASSLGRRDGYQPQHF. Here the CDR3 DNA reads TGTGCCAGCAGCTTGGGGAGGCGGGACGGTTATCAGCCCCAGCATTTT.